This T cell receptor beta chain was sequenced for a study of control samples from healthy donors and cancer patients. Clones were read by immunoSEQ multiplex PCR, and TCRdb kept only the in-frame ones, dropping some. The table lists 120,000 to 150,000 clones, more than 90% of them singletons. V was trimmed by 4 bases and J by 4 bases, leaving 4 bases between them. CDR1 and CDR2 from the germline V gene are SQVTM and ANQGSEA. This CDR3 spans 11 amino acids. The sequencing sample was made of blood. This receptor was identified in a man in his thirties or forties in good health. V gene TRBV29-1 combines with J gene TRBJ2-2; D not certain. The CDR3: CSVGLTGELFF. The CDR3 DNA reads TGCAGCGTTGGCCTCACCGGGGAGCTGTTTTTT.